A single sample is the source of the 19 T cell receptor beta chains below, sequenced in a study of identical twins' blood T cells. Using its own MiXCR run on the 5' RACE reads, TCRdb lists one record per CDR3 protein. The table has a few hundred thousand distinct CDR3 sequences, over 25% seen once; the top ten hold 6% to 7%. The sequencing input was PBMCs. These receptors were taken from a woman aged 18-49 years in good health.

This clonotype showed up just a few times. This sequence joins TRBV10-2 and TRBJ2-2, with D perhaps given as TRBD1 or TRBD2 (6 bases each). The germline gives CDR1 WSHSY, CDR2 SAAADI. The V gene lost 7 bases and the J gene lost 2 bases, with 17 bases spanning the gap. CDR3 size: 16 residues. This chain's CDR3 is CASITRKGGNTGELFF. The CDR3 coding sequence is TGCGCCAGCATCACTCGGAAGGGGGGCAACACCGGGGAGCTGTTTTTT.

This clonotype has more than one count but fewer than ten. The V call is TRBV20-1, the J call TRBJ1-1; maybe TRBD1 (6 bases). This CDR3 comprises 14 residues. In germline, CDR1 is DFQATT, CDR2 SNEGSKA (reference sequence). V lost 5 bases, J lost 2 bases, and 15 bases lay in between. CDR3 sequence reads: CSAPAPGANTEAFF. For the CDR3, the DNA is TGCAGTGCTCCCGCCCCGGGGGCCAACACTGAAGCTTTCTTT.

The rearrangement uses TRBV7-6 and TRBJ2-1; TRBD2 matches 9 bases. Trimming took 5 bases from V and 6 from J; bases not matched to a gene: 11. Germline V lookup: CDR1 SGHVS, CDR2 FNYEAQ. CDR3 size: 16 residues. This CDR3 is CASSPNRAGGCNEQFF. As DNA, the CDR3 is TGTGCCAGCAGCCCGAATAGAGCGGGGGGCTGCAATGAGCAGTTCTTC.

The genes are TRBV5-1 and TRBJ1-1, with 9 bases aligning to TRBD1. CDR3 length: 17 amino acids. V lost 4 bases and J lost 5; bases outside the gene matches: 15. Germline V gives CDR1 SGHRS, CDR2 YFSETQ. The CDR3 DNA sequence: TGCGCCAGCAGCACCGGGACAGGGACTACCTTAGGGACTGAAGCTTTCTTT. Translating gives CASSTGTGTTLGTEAFF.

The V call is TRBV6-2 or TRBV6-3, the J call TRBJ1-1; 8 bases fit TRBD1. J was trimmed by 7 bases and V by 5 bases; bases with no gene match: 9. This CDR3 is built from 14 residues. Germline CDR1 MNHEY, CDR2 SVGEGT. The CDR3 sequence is CASSGDRGIYEAFF. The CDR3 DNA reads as TGTGCCAGCAGTGGCGACAGGGGCATTTATGAAGCTTTCTTT.

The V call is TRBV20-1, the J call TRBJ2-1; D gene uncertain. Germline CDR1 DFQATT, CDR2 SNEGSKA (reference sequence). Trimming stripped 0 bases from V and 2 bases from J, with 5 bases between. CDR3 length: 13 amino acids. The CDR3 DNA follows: TGCAGTGCTAGAGATGGTGCCTACAATGAGCAGTTCTTC. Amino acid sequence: CSARDGAYNEQFF.

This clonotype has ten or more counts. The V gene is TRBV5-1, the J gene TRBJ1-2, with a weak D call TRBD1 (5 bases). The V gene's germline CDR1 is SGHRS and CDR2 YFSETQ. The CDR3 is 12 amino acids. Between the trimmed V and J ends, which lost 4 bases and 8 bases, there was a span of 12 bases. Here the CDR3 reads CASSPDWGGYTF. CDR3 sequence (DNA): TGCGCCAGCAGCCCGGATTGGGGGGGCTACACCTTC.

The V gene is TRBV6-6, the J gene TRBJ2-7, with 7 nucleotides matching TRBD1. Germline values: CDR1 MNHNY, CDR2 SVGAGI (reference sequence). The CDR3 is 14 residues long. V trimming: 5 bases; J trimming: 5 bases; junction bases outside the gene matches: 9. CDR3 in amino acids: CASSQIRQGHEQYF. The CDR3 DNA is TGTGCCAGCAGTCAAATACGACAGGGCCACGAGCAGTACTTC.

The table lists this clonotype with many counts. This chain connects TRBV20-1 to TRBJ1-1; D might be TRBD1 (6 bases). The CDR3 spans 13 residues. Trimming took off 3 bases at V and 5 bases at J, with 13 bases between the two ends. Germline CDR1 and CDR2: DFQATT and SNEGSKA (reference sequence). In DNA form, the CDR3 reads TGCAGTGCTAGGGGACAAAGAGAAACTGAAGCTTTCTTT. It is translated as CSARGQRETEAFF.

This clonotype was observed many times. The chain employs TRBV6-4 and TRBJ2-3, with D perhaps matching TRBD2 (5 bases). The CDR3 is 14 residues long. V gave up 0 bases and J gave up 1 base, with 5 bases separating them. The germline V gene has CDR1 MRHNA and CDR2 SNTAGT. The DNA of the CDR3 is TGTGCCAGCAGTGACTCGAGGGGCACAGATACGCAGTATTTT. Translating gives CASSDSRGTDTQYF.

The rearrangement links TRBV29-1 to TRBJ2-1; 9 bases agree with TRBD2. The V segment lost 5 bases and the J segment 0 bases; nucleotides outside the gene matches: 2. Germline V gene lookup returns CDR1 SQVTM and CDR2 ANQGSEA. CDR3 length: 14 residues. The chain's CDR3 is CSVLTSGSYNEQFF. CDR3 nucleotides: TGCAGCGTTTTGACTAGCGGCTCCTACAATGAGCAGTTCTTC.

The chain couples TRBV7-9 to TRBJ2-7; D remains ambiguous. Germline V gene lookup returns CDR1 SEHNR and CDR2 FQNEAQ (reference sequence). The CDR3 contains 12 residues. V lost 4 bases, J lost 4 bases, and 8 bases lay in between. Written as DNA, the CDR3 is TGTGCCAGCAGCTCGGCGGAATACGAGCAGTACTTC. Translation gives CASSSAEYEQYF.

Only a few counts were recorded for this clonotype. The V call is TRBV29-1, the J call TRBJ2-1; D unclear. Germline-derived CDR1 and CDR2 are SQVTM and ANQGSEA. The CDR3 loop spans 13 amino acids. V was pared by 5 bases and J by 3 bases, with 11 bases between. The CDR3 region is CSVNLSGYNEQFF. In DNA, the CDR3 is TGCAGCGTTAACCTTTCCGGCTACAATGAGCAGTTCTTC.

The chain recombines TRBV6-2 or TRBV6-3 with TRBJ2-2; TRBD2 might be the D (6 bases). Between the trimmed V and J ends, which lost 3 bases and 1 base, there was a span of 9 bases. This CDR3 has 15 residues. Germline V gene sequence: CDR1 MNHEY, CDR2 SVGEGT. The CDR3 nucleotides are TGTGCCAGCAGTTATCAAGCGGGGAACACCGGGGAGCTGTTTTTT. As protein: CASSYQAGNTGELFF.

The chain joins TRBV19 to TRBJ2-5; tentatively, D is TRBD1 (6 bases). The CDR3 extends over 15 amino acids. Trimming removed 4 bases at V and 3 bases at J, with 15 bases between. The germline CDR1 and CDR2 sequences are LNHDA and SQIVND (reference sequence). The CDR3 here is CASSRSGTREETQYF. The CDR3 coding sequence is TGTGCCAGTAGTAGAAGTGGGACAAGGGAAGAGACCCAGTACTTC. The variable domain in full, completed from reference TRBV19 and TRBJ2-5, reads DGGITQSPKYLFRKEGQNVTLSCEQNLNHDAMYWYRQDPGQGLRLIYYSQIVNDFQKGDIAEGYSVSREKKESFPLTVTSAQKNPTAFYLCASSRSGTREETQYFGPGTRLLVL.

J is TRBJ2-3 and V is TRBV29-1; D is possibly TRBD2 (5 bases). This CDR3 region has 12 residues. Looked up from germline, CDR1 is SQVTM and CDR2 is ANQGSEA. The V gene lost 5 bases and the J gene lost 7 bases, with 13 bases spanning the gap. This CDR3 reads CSVPGDLNTQYF. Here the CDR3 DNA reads TGCAGCGTTCCCGGGGATCTTAATACGCAGTATTTT.

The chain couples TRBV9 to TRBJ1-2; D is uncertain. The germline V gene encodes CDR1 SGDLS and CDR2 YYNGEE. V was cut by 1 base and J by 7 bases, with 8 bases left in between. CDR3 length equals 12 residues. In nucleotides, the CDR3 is TGTGCCAGCAGCGTATCCGGTATTGGCTACACCTTC. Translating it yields CASSVSGIGYTF.

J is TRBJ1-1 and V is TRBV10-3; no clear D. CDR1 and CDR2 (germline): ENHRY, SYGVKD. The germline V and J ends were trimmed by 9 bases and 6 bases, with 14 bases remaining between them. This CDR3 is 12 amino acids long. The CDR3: CAIGLPDAEAFF. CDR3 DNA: TGTGCCATTGGACTGCCCGACGCTGAAGCTTTCTTT.

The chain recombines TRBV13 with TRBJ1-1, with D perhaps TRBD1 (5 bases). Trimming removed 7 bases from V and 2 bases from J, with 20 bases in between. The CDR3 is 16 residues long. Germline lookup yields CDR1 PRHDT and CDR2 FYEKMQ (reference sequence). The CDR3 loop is CASNTQGLRRNTEAFF. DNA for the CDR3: TGTGCCAGCAACACCCAGGGATTGAGGCGAAACACTGAAGCTTTCTTT.